This TCR beta chain stems from a study of T cell clones after liver transplantation. Study information: HCV positivity affected three of eight recipients; the rest lacked autoimmune or viral indications. General observations from the study: In most of the 8 subjects, circulating graft-donor-reactive CD4 TCRbeta sequences fell significantly after transplant.

Regarding this clone: Its specificity is unknown.

Libraries were prepared by immunoSEQ multiplex PCR; TCRdb keeps only in-frame clonotypes and omits some of them. The sample includes roughly 70,000 clones, approximately 80% seen only once; the top ten take about 0.6%. CD3+CD4+ and CD3+CD8+ cells were FACS-sorted from thawed unstimulated PBMCs. The sequences come from CD4+ T cells from blood, collected before liver transplant. This clonotype was sampled from a human donor who received a liver transplant.

The CDR3 loop is CASSQSLQLGAFF. CDR3 coding DNA: TGTGCCAGCAGCCAAAGTCTACAGTTAGGGGCTTTCTTT. The gene calls are TRBV14 and TRBJ1-1; D gene uncertain. Trimming took 2 bases from V and 11 from J, leaving 15 bases between them. The CDR3 totals 13 residues. Looked up from germline, CDR1 is SGHDN and CDR2 is FVKESK.